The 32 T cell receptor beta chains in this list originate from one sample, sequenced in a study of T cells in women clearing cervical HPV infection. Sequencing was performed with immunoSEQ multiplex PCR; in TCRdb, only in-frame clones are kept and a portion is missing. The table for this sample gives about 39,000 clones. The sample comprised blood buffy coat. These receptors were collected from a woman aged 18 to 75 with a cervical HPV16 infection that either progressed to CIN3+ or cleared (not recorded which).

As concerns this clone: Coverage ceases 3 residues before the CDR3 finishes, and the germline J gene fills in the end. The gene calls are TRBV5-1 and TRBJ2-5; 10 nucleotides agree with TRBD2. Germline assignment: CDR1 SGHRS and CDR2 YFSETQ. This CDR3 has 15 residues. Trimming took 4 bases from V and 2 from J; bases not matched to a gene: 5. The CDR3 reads CASSTQTSGQETQYF. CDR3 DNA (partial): TGCGCCAGCAGCACACAGACTAGCGGGCAAGAGACC.

CDR3 loop: CSARDRSGGGTQYF. The CDR3 bases that were read are TGCAGTGCTAGAGATCGAAGCGGCGGGGGGACC. This rearrangement joins TRBV20-1 to TRBJ2-5, with 7 bases identical to TRBD2. The CDR3 end is not reached by the read, which stops 3 residues before it; the germline J gene fills it in. Germline V gene sequence: CDR1 DFQATT, CDR2 SNEGSKA (reference sequence). The CDR3 totals 14 residues. V shed 0 bases and J 7 bases; nucleotides not matched to a gene: 8.

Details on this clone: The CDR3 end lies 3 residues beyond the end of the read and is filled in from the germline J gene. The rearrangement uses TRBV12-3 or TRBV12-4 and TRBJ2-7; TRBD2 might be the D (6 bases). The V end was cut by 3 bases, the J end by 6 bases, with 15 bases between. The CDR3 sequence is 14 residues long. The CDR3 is CASSFWDSRTEQYF. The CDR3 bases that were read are TGTGCCAGCAGTTTCTGGGACTCGAGGACCGAG.

CDR3 sequence reads: CASSLQAPNTEAFF. The CDR3 bases that were read are TGTGCCAGCAGCTTACAGGCGCCGAACACTGAA. J is TRBJ1-1 and V is TRBV7-9; D gene unclear. Sequencing ends 3 residues short of the CDR3 end; the germline J gene provides the rest. This CDR3 comprises 14 residues. Germline-derived CDR1 and CDR2 are SEHNR and FQNEAQ (reference sequence). Trimming shortened V by 2 bases and J by 1 base, and 8 bases separated the two germline ends.

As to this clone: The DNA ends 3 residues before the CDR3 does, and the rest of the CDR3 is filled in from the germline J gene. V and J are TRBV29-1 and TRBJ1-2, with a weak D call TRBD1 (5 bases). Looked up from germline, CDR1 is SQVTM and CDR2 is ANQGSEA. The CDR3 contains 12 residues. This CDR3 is CSVEDSYRGYTF. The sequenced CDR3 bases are TGCAGCGTTGAAGATTCTTACAGGGGC.

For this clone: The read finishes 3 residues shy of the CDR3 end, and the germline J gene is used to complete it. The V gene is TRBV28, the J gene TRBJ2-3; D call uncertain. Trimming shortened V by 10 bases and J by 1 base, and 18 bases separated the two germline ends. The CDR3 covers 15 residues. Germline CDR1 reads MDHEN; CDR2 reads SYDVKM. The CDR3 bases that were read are TGTGCCATCCGTAGCCCCCACTCAGGCACAGATACG. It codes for CAIRSPHSGTDT. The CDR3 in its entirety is CAIRSPHSGTDTQYF.

The CDR3 reads CAISDQATNTEAFF. CDR3 DNA, as far as it was read: TGTGCCATCAGTGATCAGGCGACCAACACTGAA. The gene calls are TRBV10-3 and TRBJ1-1, with D unclear. Read data end 3 residues before the CDR3 end; the end is taken from the germline J gene. V was cut by 3 bases and J by 2 bases, with 10 bases left in between. CDR1 and CDR2 (germline): ENHRY, SYGVKD. The length of the CDR3 is 14 residues.

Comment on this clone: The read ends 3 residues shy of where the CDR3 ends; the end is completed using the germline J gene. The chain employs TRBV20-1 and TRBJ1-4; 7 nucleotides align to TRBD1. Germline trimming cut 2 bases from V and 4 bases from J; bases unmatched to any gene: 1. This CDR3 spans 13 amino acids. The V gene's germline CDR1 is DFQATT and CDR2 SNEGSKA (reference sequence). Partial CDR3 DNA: TGCAGTGCTAGAAGACAGGGTAATGAAAAA. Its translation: CSARRQGNEK. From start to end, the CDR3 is CSARRQGNEKLFF.

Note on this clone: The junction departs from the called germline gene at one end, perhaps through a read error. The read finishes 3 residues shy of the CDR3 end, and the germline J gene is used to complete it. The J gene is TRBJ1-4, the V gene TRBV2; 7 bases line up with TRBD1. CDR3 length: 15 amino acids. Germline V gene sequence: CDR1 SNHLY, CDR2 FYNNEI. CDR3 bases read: TGTGCCGGCAGTGGATCCACAGGGGTGGATGAAAAA. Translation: CAGSGSTGVDEK. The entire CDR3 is CAGSGSTGVDEKLFF.

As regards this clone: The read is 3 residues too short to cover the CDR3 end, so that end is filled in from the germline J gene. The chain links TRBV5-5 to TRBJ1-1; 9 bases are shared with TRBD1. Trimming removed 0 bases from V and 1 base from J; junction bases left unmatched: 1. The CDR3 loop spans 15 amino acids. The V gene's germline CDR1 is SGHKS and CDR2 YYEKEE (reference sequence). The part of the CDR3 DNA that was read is TGTGCCAGCAGCTTGGTGGGACAGGGGAACACTGAA. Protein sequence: CASSLVGQGNTE. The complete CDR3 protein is CASSLVGQGNTEAFF.

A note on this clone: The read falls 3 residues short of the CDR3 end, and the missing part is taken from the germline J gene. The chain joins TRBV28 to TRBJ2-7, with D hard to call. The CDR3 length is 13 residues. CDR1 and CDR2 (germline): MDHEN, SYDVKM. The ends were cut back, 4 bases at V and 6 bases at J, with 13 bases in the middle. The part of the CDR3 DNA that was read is TGTGCCAGCAGTTGGTCGTCGGTCATCGAG. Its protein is CASSWSSVIE. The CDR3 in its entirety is CASSWSSVIEQYF.

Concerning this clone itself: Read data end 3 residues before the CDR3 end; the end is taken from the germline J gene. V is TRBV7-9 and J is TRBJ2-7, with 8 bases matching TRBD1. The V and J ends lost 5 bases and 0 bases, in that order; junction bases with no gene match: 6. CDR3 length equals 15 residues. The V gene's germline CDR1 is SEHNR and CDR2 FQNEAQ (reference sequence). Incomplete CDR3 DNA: TGTGCCAGCAGCCCTTGGGACAGGAGCTCCTACGAG. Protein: CASSPWDRSSYE. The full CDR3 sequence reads CASSPWDRSSYEQYF.

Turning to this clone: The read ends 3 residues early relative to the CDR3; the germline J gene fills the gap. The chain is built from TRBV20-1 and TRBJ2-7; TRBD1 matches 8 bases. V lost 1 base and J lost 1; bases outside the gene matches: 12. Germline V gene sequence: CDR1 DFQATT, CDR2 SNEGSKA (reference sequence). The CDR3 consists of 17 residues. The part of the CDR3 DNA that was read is TGCAGTGCTAGAGGTGGAGCAGGGACAGGCTTGTCCTACGAG. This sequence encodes CSARGGAGTGLSYE. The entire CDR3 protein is CSARGGAGTGLSYEQYF.

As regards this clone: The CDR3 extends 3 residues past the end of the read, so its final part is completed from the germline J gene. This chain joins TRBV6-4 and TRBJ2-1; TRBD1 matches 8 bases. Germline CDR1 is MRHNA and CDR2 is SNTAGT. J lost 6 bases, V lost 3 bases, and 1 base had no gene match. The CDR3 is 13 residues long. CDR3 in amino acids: CASSEQGGNEQFF. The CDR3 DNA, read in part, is TGTGCCAGCAGTGAACAGGGGGGCAATGAG.

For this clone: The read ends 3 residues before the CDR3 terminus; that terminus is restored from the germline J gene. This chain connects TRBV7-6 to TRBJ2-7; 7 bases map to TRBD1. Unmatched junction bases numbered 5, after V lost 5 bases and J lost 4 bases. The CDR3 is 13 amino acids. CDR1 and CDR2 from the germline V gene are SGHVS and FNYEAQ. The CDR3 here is CASSAGTAYEQYF. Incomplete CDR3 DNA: TGTGCCAGCAGCGCCGGGACAGCTTACGAG.

CDR3 residues: CASSSQGSTEAFF. CDR3 DNA, as far as it was read: TGTGCCAGCAGTTCACAGGGGAGCACTGAA. The chain recombines TRBV6-2 or TRBV6-3 with TRBJ1-1; 7 bases are a match to TRBD1. From the germline J gene comes the end of the CDR3, since the read stops 3 residues before it. Unmatched junction bases numbered 3, after V lost 4 bases and J lost 4 bases. The length of the CDR3 is 13 residues. Looked up from germline, CDR1 is MNHEY and CDR2 is SVGEGT.

The DNA read from the CDR3 is TGTGCCAGCAGCTCTTCCACAGGGCGGAGTTCCTATAATTCACCC. As protein: CASSSSTGRSSYNSP. The CDR3 as a whole reads CASSSSTGRSSYNSPLHF. The J gene is TRBJ1-6, the V gene TRBV7-8, with TRBD1 as a possible D gene (6 bases). The CDR3 goes on 3 residues after the read ends, and that part is filled in from the germline J gene. The germline V and J ends were trimmed by 4 bases and 1 base, with 17 bases remaining between them. CDR1 and CDR2 from the germline V gene are SGHVS and FQNEAQ. This CDR3 has 18 amino acids.

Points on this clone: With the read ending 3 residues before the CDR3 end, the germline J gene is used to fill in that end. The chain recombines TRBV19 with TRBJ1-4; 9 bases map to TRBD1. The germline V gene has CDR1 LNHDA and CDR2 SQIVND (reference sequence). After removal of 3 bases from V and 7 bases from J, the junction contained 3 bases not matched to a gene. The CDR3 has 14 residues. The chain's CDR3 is CASSIGTGSEKLFF. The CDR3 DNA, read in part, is TGTGCCAGTAGTATCGGGACAGGGTCTGAAAAA.

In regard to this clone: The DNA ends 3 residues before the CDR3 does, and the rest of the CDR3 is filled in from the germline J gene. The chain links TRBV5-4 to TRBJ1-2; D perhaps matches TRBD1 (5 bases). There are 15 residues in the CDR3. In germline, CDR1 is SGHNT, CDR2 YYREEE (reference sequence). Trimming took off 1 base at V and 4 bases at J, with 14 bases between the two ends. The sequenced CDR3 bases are TGTGCCAGCAGCTTGCCAGGGAGGGTTTCCTATGGC. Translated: CASSLPGRVSYG. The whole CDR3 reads CASSLPGRVSYGYTF.

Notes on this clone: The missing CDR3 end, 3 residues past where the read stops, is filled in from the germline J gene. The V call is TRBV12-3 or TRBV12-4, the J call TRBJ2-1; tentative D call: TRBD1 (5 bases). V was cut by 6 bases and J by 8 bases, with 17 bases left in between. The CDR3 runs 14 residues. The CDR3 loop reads CASRLPPGSDEQFF. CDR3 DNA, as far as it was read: TGTGCCAGCAGGTTACCCCCAGGGTCGGATGAG.

CDR3 protein: CAISDEVLSTDTQYF. CDR3 DNA, as far as it was read: TGTGCCATCAGTGATGAGGTCCTTTCAACAGATACG. V is TRBV10-3 and J is TRBJ2-3; unclear D gene. The CDR3 goes on 3 residues after the read ends, and that part is filled in from the germline J gene. V dropped 3 bases and J dropped 3 bases, with 13 bases sitting between them. The CDR3 consists of 15 residues. The germline gives CDR1 ENHRY, CDR2 SYGVKD.

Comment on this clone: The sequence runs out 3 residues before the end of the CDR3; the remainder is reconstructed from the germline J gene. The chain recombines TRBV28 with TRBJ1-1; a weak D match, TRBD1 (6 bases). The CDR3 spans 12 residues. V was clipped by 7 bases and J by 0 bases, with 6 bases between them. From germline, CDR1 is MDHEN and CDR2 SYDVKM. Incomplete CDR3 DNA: TGTGCCAGCAAGGGGGTGAACACTGAA. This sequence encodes CASKGVNTE. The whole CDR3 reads CASKGVNTEAFF.

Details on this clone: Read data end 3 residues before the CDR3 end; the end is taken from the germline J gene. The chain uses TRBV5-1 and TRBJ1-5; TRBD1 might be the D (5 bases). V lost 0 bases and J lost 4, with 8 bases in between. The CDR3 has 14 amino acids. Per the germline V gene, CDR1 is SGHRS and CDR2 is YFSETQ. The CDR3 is CASSLEPGNQPQHF. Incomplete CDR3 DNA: TGCGCCAGCAGCTTGGAACCAGGGAATCAGCCC.

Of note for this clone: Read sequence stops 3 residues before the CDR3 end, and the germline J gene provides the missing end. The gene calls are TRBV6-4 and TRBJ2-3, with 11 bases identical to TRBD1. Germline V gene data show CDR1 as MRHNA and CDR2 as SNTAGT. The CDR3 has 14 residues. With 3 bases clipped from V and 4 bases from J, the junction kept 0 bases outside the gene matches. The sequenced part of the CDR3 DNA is TGTGCCAGCAGTGAGGGACAGGGGGCAGATACG. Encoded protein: CASSEGQGADT. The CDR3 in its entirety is CASSEGQGADTQYF.

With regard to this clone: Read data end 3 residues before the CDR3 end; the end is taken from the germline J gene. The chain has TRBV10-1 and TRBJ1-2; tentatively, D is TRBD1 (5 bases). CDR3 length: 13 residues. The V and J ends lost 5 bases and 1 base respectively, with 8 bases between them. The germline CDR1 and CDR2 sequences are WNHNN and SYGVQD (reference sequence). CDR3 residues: CASSTQVNYGYTF. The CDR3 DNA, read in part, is TGCGCCAGCAGTACACAGGTTAACTATGGC.

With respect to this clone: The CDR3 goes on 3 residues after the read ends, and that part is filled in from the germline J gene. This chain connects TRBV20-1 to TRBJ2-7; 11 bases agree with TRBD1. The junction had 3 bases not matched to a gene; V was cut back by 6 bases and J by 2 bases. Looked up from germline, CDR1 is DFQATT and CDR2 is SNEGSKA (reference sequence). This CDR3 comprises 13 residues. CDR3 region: CSAPGQGAYEQYF. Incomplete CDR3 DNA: TGCAGTGCCCCGGGACAGGGGGCCTACGAG.

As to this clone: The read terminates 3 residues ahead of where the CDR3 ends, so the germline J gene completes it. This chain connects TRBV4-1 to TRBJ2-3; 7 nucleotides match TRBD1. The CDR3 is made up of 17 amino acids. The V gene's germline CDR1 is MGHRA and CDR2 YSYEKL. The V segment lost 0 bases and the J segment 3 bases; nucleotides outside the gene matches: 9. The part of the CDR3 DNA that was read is TGCGCCAGCAGCCAAGAAGGCACAGGGGTTCGAACAGATACG. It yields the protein CASSQEGTGVRTDT. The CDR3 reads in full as CASSQEGTGVRTDTQYF.

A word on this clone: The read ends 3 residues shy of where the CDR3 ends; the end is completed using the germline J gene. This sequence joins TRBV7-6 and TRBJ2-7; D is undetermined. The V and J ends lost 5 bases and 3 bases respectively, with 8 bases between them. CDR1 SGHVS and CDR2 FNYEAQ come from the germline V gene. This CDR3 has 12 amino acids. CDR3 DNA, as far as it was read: TGTGCCAGCAGCGACGACATCTACGAG. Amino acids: CASSDDIYE. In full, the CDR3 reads CASSDDIYEQYF.

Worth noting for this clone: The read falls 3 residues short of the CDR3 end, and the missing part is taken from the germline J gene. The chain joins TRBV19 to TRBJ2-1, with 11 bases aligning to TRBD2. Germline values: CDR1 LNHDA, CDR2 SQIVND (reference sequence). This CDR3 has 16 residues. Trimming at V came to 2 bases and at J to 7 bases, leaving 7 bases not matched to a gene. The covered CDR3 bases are TGTGCCAGTAGTATAAGGGCTAGCGGGGGGAGGAATGAG. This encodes CASSIRASGGRNE. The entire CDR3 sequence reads CASSIRASGGRNEQFF. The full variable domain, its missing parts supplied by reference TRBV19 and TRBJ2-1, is DGGITQSPKYLFRKEGQNVTLSCEQNLNHDAMYWYRQDPGQGLRLIYYSQIVNDFQKGDIAEGYSVSREKKESFPLTVTSAQKNPTAFYLCASSIRASGGRNEQFFGPGTRLTVL.

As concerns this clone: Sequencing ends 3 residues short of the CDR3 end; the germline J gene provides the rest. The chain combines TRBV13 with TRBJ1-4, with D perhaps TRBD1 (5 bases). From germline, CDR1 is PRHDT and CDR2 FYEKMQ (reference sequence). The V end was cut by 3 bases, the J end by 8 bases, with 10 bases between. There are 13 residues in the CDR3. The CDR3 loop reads CASSLRGREKLFF. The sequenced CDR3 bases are TGTGCCAGCAGCTTGAGGGGTCGGGAAAAA.

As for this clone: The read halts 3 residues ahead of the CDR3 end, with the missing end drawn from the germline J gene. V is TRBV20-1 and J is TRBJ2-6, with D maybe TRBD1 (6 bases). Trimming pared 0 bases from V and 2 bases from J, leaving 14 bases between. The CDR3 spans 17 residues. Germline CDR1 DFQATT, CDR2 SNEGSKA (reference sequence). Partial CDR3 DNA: TGCAGTGCTAGAGATAAGCACAGGGAGACTGGGGCCAACGTC. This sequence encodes CSARDKHRETGANV. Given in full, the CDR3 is CSARDKHRETGANVLTF.

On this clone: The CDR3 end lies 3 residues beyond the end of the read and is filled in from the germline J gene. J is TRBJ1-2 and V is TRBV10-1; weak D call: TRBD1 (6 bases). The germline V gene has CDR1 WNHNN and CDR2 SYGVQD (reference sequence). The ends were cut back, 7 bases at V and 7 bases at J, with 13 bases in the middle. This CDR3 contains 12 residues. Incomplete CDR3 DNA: TGCGCCAGCAAGGAGCGCAGGGGTGGC. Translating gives CASKERRGG. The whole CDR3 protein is CASKERRGGYTF.